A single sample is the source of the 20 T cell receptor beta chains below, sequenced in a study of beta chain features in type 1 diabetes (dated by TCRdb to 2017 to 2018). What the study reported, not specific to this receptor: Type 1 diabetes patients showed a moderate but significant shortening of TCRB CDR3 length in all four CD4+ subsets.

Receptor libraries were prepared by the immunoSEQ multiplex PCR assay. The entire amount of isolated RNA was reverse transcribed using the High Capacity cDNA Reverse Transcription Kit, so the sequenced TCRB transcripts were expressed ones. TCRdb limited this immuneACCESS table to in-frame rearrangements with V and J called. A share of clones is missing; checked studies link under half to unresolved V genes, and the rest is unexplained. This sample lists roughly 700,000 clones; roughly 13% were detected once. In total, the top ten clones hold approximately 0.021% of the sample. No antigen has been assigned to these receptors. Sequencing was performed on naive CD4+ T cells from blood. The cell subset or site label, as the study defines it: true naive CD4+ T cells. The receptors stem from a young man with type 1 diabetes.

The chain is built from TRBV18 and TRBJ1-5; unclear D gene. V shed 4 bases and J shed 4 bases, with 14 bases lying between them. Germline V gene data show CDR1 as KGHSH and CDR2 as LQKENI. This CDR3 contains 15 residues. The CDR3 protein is CASSRVPRGNQPQHF. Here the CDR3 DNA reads TGTGCCAGCTCACGGGTACCTCGGGGTAATCAGCCCCAGCATTTT. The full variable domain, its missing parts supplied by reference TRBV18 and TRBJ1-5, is NAGVMQNPRHLVRRRGQEARLRCSPMKGHSHVYWYRQLPEEGLKFMVYLQKENIIDESGMPKERFSAEFPKEGPSILRIQQVVRGDSAAYFCASSRVPRGNQPQHFGDGTRLSIL.

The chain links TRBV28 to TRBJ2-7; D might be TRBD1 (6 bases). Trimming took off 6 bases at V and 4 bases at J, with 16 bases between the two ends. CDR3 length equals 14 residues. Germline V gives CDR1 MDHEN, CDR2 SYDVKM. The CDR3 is CASSEAGAMYEQYF. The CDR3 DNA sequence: TGTGCCAGCAGCGAAGCAGGGGCTATGTACGAGCAGTACTTC. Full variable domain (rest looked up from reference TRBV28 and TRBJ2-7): DVKVTQSSRYLVKRTGEKVFLECVQDMDHENMFWYRQDPGLGLRLIYFSYDVKMKEKGDIPEGYSVSREKKERFSLILESASTNQTSMYLCASSEAGAMYEQYFGPGTRLTVT.

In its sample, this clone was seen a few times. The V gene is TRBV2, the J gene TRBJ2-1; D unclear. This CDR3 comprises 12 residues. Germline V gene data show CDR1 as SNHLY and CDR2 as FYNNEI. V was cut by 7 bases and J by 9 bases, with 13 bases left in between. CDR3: CASKLLETEQFF. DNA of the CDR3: TGTGCCAGCAAGCTCCTAGAAACTGAGCAGTTCTTC.

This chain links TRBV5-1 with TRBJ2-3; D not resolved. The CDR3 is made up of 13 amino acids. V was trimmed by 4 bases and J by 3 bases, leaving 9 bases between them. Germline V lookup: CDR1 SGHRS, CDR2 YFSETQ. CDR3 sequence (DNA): TGCGCCAGCAGCCCCGAAGGGACAGATACGCAGTATTTT. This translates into CASSPEGTDTQYF. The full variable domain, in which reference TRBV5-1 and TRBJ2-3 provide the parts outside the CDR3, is KAGVTQTPRYLIKTRGQQVTLSCSPISGHRSVSWYQQTPGQGLQFLFEYFSETQRNKGNFPGRFSGRQFSNSRSEMNVSTLELGDSALYLCASSPEGTDTQYFGPGTRLTVL.

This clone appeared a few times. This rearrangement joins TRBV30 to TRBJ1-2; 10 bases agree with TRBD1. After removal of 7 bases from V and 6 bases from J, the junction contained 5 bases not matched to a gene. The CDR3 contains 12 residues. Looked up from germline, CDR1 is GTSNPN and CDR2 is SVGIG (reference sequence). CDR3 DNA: TGTGCCTCCTCTGGGACAGGGGATGGCTACACCTTC. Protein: CASSGTGDGYTF.

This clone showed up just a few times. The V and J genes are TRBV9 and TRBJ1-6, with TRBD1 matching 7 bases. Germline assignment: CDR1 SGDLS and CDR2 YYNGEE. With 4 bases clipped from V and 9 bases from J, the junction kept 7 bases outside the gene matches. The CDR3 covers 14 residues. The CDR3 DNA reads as TGTGCCAGCAGCCCGGGGACAGCCGGTTCACCCCTCCACTTT. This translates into CASSPGTAGSPLHF. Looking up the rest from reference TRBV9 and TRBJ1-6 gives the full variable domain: DSGVTQTPKHLITATGQRVTLRCSPRSGDLSVYWYQQSLDQGLQFLIQYYNGEERAKGNILERFSAQQFPDLHSELNLSSLELGDSALYFCASSPGTAGSPLHFGNGTRLTVT.

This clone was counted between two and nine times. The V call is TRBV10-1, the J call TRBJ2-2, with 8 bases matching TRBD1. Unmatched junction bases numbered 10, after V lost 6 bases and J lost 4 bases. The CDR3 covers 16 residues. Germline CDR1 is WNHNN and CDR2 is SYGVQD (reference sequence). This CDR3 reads CASSQQGVLGTGELFF. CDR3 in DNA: TGCGCCAGCAGCCAACAGGGGGTTCTGGGCACCGGGGAGCTGTTTTTT.

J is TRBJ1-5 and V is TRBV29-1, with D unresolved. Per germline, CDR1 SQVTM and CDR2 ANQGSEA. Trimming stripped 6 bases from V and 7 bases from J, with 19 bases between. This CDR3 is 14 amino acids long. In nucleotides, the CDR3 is TGCAGCGTGGGGATGGCAGGCCCCGGGCAGCCCCAGCATTTT. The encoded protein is CSVGMAGPGQPQHF.

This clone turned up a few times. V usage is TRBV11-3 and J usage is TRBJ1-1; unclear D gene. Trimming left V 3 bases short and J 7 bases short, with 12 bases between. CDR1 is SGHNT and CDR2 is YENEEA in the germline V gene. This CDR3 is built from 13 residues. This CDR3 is CASSFGFSDEAFF. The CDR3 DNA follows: TGTGCCAGCAGCTTTGGGTTTTCGGATGAAGCTTTCTTT.

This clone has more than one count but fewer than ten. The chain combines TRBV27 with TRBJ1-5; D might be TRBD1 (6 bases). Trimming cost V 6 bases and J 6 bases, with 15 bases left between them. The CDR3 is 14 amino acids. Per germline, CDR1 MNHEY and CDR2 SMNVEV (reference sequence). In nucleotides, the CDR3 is TGTGCCAGCAGCTCCGGACAGACTATTCAGCCCCAGCATTTT. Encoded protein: CASSSGQTIQPQHF.

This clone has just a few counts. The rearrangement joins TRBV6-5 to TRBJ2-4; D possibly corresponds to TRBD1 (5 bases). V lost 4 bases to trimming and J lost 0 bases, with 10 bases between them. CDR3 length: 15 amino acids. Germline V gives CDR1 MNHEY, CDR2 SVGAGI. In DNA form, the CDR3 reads TGTGCCAGCAGTTCGGACAACTTAGCCAAAAACATTCAGTACTTC. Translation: CASSSDNLAKNIQYF.

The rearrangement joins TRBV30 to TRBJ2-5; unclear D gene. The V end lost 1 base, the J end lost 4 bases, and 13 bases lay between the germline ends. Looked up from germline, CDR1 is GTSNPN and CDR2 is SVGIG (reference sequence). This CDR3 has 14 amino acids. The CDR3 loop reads CAWSELSWGETQYF. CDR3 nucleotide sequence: TGTGCCTGGAGTGAACTGAGCTGGGGAGAGACCCAGTACTTC.

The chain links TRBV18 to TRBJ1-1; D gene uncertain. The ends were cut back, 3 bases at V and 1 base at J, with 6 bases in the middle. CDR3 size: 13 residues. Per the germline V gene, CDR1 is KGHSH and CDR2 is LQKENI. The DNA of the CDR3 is TGTGCCAGCTCACCTCAGCAGAACACTGAAGCTTTCTTT. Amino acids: CASSPQQNTEAFF.

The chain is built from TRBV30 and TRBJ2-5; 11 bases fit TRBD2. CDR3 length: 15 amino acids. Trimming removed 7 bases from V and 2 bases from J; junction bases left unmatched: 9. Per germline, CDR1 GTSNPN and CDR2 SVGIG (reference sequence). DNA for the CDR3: TGTGCCTCCTACCGACTAGCGGGGCAGCAAGAGACCCAGTACTTC. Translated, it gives CASYRLAGQQETQYF.

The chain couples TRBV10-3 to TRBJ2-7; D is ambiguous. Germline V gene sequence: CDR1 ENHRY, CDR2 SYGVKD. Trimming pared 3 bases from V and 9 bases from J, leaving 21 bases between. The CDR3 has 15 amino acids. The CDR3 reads CAISDEVLPSFGQYF. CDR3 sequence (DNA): TGTGCCATCAGTGACGAGGTCCTCCCCAGTTTTGGGCAGTACTTC.

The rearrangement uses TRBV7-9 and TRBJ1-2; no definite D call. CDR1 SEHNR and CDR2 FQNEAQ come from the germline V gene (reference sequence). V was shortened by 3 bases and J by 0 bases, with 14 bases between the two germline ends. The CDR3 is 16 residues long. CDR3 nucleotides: TGTGCCAGCAGCTTGATATTAGTAGGACCTAACTATGGCTACACCTTC. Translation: CASSLILVGPNYGYTF.

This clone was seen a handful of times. CDR3 sequence: CAWTPTNYGYTF. CDR3 nucleotides: TGTGCCTGGACGCCTACGAACTATGGCTACACCTTC. This chain uses TRBV30 with TRBJ1-2; D gene uncertain. Germline lookup yields CDR1 GTSNPN and CDR2 SVGIG (reference sequence). With 4 bases removed from V and 2 bases from J, the gap between germline ends came to 8 bases. The CDR3 sequence is 12 residues long. Full variable domain (rest looked up from reference TRBV30 and TRBJ1-2): SQTIHQWPATLVQPVGSPLSLECTVEGTSNPNLYWYRQAAGRGLQLLFYSVGIGQISSEVPQNLSASRPQDRQFILSSKKLLLSDSGFYLCAWTPTNYGYTFGSGTRLTVV.

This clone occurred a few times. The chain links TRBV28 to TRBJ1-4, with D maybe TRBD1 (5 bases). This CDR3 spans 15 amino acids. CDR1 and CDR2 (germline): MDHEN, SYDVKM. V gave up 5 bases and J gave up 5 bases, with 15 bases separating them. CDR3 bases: TGTGCCAGCAGTGATCAGGGAAAAGGAAATGAAAAACTGTTTTTT. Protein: CASSDQGKGNEKLFF.

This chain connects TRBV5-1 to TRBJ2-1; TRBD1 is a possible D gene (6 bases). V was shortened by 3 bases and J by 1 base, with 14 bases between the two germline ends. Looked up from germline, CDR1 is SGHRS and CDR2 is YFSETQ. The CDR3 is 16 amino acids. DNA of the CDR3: TGCGCCAGCAGCTCCGCTGGCAGGGGTTCCTACAATGAGCAGTTCTTC. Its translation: CASSSAGRGSYNEQFF.

The CDR3: CASSLGPGLRDGYTF. The CDR3 DNA reads as TGCGCCAGCAGCTTGGGCCCAGGGCTACGAGATGGCTACACCTTC. The genes are TRBV5-1 and TRBJ1-2; D perhaps matches TRBD1 (5 bases). Germline CDR1 reads SGHRS; CDR2 reads YFSETQ. The CDR3 length is 15 residues. Trimming removed 0 bases from V and 6 bases from J, with 15 bases in between.